The entry below describes one T cell receptor beta chain. This entry comes from a study of blood T cell repertoires in COVID-19. At the level of the study: COVID-19 samples from acute and convalescent phases originated in the United States, Italy and Spain. PBMCs, B-cell-depleted T cells, or T cells were the source of the cDNA or gDNA that made up the material.

Living in under 30 US areas, the participants were between about 18 and 95 years of age. Source study methods: Researchers report that nucleated cell counts were estimated from reference gene primer amplification. Using immunoSEQ multiplex PCR, the repertoire was profiled, and TCRdb retains in-frame clones only, with some absent. The D gene and trimming were derived from the DNA, and the V and J assignments and clone size from that table. The sample lists fewer than 500,000 clones; around 89% were seen once. The sequencing sample was made of PBMCs or T cells enriched from blood (not recorded which). This clonotype was obtained from a woman younger than 45 with acute COVID-19.

The CDR3: CASSERGFNEQFF. The CDR3 DNA reads as TGCGCCAGCAGTGAGCGGGGGTTTAATGAGCAGTTCTTC. This chain links TRBV10-1 with TRBJ2-1; a weak D match, TRBD2 (6 bases). Trimming took off 2 bases at V and 7 bases at J, with 9 bases between the two ends. The CDR3 has 13 residues. Germline CDR1 reads WNHNN; CDR2 reads SYGVQD (reference sequence).